The 19 T cell receptor beta chains in this list originate from one sample, sequenced in a study of T-cell reconstitution after alpha-beta-depleted transplantation in children. The TCRbeta library incorporated unique molecular identifiers. MiXCR, run by TCRdb on the PCR reads, gives a single entry per CDR3 protein. Here the sample spans about 400,000 distinct CDR3 sequences, 20% being singletons. This material consisted of PBMCs from the stem cell graft donor, taken from the stem cell graft. The receptor set was obtained from a human donor who donated a stem cell graft to a child with acute myeloid leukemia.

The CDR3: CSARAQRGNYNEQFF. As DNA, the CDR3 is TGCAGTGCTAGAGCCCAGCGGGGGAACTACAATGAGCAGTTCTTC. The gene calls are TRBV20-1 and TRBJ2-1; the match to TRBD2 covers 8 bases. There are 15 residues in the CDR3. V shed 1 base and J 3 bases; nucleotides not matched to a gene: 5. Germline V gene sequence: CDR1 DFQATT, CDR2 SNEGSKA (reference sequence).

In its sample, this clonotype was seen many times. In DNA, the CDR3 is TGTGCCAGCAGTGGACTAGCGAATGAGCAGTTCTTC. Residues: CASSGLANEQFF. V and J are TRBV28 and TRBJ2-1; 9 bases are a match to TRBD2. CDR1 and CDR2 from the germline V gene are MDHEN and SYDVKM. This CDR3 is 12 amino acids long. V lost 5 bases, J lost 7 bases, and 0 bases stayed unmatched. The full variable domain, in which reference TRBV28 and TRBJ2-1 provide the parts outside the CDR3, is DVKVTQSSRYLVKRTGEKVFLECVQDMDHENMFWYRQDPGLGLRLIYFSYDVKMKEKGDIPEGYSVSREKKERFSLILESASTNQTSMYLCASSGLANEQFFGPGTRLTVL.

This clonotype was counted between two and nine times. The chain recombines TRBV4-1 with TRBJ2-7; a weak D match, TRBD1 (6 bases). This CDR3 spans 15 amino acids. Germline assignment: CDR1 MGHRA and CDR2 YSYEKL. Trimming stripped 0 bases from V and 2 bases from J, with 11 bases between. The CDR3 is CASSQEWTDAYEQYF. CDR3 DNA sequence: TGCGCCAGCAGCCAAGAGTGGACAGACGCCTACGAGCAGTACTTC.

This clonotype came up a few times. V gene TRBV7-2 combines with J gene TRBJ2-3, with a tentative D call TRBD2 (7 bases). The CDR3 consists of 17 residues. Trimming shortened V by 1 base and J by 2 bases, and 16 bases separated the two germline ends. The germline CDR1 and CDR2 sequences are SGHTA and FQGNSA. DNA of the CDR3: TGTGCCAGCAGCTTAGGGCTTGGGGGGGCTCCCACAGATACGCAGTATTTT. Its protein is CASSLGLGGAPTDTQYF.

Notes on this clonotype: At one end the junction does not follow the germline gene, possibly because of a read error. This rearrangement joins TRBV7-7 to TRBJ2-3; 8 bases agree with TRBD2. Germline V gene data show CDR1 as SSHAT and CDR2 as FNYEAQ (reference sequence). The CDR3 has 15 amino acids. For the CDR3, the DNA is TGTGCTAGCAGGGCAGCGGGAGTTCACACAGATACGCAGTATTTT. Its protein is CASRAAGVHTDTQYF. Variable domain in full (rest from reference TRBV7-7 and TRBJ2-3): GAGVSQSPRYKVTKRGQDVTLRCDPISSHATLYWYQQALGQGPEFLTYFNYEAQPDKSGLPSDRFSAERPEGSISTLTIQRTEQRDSAMYRCASRAAGVHTDTQYFGPGTRLTVL.

The CDR3: CSAREKWGGRGLMRSNQPQHF. The CDR3 nucleotides are TGCAGTGCTAGAGAAAAATGGGGAGGCAGGGGGCTTATGAGAAGCAATCAGCCCCAGCATTTT. The chain couples TRBV20-1 to TRBJ1-5; the match to TRBD1 covers 8 bases. The V segment lost 0 bases and the J segment 1 base; nucleotides outside the gene matches: 20. The length of the CDR3 is 21 residues. Looked up from germline, CDR1 is DFQATT and CDR2 is SNEGSKA (reference sequence).

As regards this clonotype: Mismatch with germline at one junction end may stem from a read error. This chain connects TRBV3-1 to TRBJ2-7; 8 bases line up with TRBD1. This CDR3 is 15 amino acids long. Per the germline V gene, CDR1 is LGHDT and CDR2 is YNNKEL (reference sequence). The CDR3 DNA sequence: TGTGCCAGCAGCGAAGACAGGGGCCTACCCTACGAGCAGTACTTC. Amino acid sequence: CASSEDRGLPYEQYF.

In the case of this clonotype: This sequence may be a read error, since a much larger clone differs from it by one base. The chain recombines TRBV29-1 with TRBJ2-1; TRBD1 matches at 11 bases. Trimming cost V 3 bases and J 9 bases; bases outside gene matches: 13. CDR1 and CDR2 (germline): SQVTM, ANQGSEA. This CDR3 comprises 16 residues. CDR3 DNA: TGCAGCGTTGATGAGGATGGGACAGGGGGTGTGTTTGAGCAGTTCTTC. Residues: CSVDEDGTGGVFEQFF.

The V and J genes are TRBV6-5 and TRBJ2-7, with 9 bases fitting TRBD1. CDR3 length: 16 amino acids. The V gene end was trimmed by 0 bases and the J gene end by 4 bases; junction bases not matched to a gene: 7. Germline-derived CDR1 and CDR2 are MNHEY and SVGAGI. For the CDR3, the DNA is TGTGCCAGCAGTTACTCCATCCCGGGACAGGGTTACGAGCAGTACTTC. It is translated as CASSYSIPGQGYEQYF.

The J gene is TRBJ1-6, the V gene TRBV4-1; D ambiguous. V lost 4 bases to trimming and J lost 9 bases, with 16 bases between them. Germline V gene lookup returns CDR1 MGHRA and CDR2 YSYEKL. This CDR3 is built from 15 residues. As DNA, the CDR3 is TGCGCCAGCAGCCCCGACCGTGACGGCGGTTCACCCCTCCACTTT. Amino acids: CASSPDRDGGSPLHF.

This clonotype occurred a few times. CDR3 protein: CASSYGGTSTDTQYF. Written as DNA, the CDR3 is TGTGCCAGCAGTTACGGCGGGACTAGCACAGATACGCAGTATTTT. This chain connects TRBV6-5 to TRBJ2-3; possible D gene TRBD2, 6 bases. The CDR3 is 15 amino acids. The germline V gene encodes CDR1 MNHEY and CDR2 SVGAGI. Trimming pared 2 bases from V and 0 bases from J, leaving 9 bases between.

The chain recombines TRBV27 with TRBJ1-6, with D possibly TRBD1 on 5 matching bases. The CDR3 extends over 14 amino acids. Looked up from germline, CDR1 is MNHEY and CDR2 is SMNVEV (reference sequence). The germline V and J ends were trimmed by 6 bases and 5 bases, with 11 bases remaining between them. CDR3 protein: CASRIGRDNSPLHF. Here the CDR3 DNA reads TGTGCCAGCAGGATCGGCAGGGATAATTCACCCCTCCACTTT.

There are a few counts of this clonotype. The V call is TRBV12-3 or TRBV12-4, the J call TRBJ2-1, with 7 bases matching TRBD2. This CDR3 spans 13 amino acids. With 6 bases clipped from V and 13 bases from J, the junction kept 12 bases outside the gene matches. CDR3 residues: CASSDRDYPGQFF. DNA for the CDR3: TGTGCCAGCAGCGACCGGGACTACCCGGGACAGTTCTTC.

This clonotype was counted many times. V usage is TRBV24-1 and J usage is TRBJ2-1, with 11 bases fitting TRBD2. This CDR3 region has 14 residues. Trimming at V came to 10 bases and at J to 4 bases, leaving 5 bases not matched to a gene. Germline-derived CDR1 and CDR2 are KGHDR and SFDVKD. Written as DNA, the CDR3 is TGTGCCACGGAGGGACTAGCGGATTACAATGAGCAGTTCTTC. Residues: CATEGLADYNEQFF.

This chain joins TRBV12-3 or TRBV12-4 and TRBJ2-1; 11 positions match TRBD2. The CDR3 has 19 residues. J gave up 8 bases and V 1 base, and 16 bases lay outside the gene matches. The CDR3 loop reads CASSLGKMDSGRATDEQFF. CDR3 nucleotides: TGTGCCAGCAGTTTAGGGAAGATGGATAGCGGGAGGGCCACGGATGAGCAGTTCTTC.

This clonotype was picked up a small number of times. This chain uses TRBV5-1 with TRBJ2-5; unclear D gene. Trimming took off 0 bases at V and 1 base at J, with 13 bases between the two ends. The CDR3 consists of 16 residues. From germline, CDR1 is SGHRS and CDR2 YFSETQ. Written as DNA, the CDR3 is TGCGCCAGCAGCTTGGATTCCCGACGTTCCCAAGAGACCCAGTACTTC. Translation: CASSLDSRRSQETQYF.

The rearrangement uses TRBV12-3 or TRBV12-4 and TRBJ2-3; possible D gene TRBD2, 6 bases. Trimming took off 6 bases at V and 5 bases at J, with 15 bases between the two ends. The CDR3 sequence is 14 residues long. CDR3 sequence reads: CASSLALFGDTQYF. CDR3 nucleotides: TGTGCCAGCAGCCTAGCGCTATTCGGAGATACGCAGTATTTT.

V and J are TRBV29-1 and TRBJ2-1, with a tentative D call TRBD1 (7 bases). V was shortened by 6 bases and J by 4 bases, with 19 bases between the two germline ends. Germline CDR1 and CDR2: SQVTM and ANQGSEA. This CDR3 has 15 amino acids. This CDR3 reads CSVRPPGGFYNEQFF. For the CDR3, the DNA is TGCAGCGTGCGGCCCCCAGGGGGGTTTTACAATGAGCAGTTCTTC.

This clonotype was observed a handful of times. The rearrangement links TRBV27 to TRBJ1-5; D gene uncertain. The germline V and J ends were trimmed by 6 bases and 0 bases, with 9 bases remaining between them. The CDR3 contains 14 residues. Germline-derived CDR1 and CDR2 are MNHEY and SMNVEV (reference sequence). The CDR3 sequence: CASRKTPSNQPQHF. The CDR3 DNA sequence: TGTGCCAGCAGGAAGACACCTAGCAATCAGCCCCAGCATTTT.